This T cell receptor beta chain is drawn from a study of T cell responses to AZD1222 COVID-19 vaccine. Comments on this clone: The antigen is not known.

V dropped 6 bases and J dropped 3 bases, with 16 bases sitting between them. This CDR3 is built from 15 residues. Looked up from germline, CDR1 is MGHDK and CDR2 is SYGVNS. TCRdb keeps only in-frame clones here, not all; method: immunoSEQ multiplex PCR. The profile shows about 85,000 clones, about nine tenths of them singletons. Study conclusions and caveats: Vaccine-associated CD4 TCRs spanned spike, dominant at 160-218 and 743-854.

The sequence derives from an adult in good health. The V gene is TRBV25-1, the J gene TRBJ2-3, with D tentatively TRBD2 (6 bases). This sample comprised peripheral blood, obtained on day 0 of AZD1222 vaccination. The CDR3 DNA sequence: TGTGCCAGCAGCGCCGCACGGGGGAAGACAGATACGCAGTATTTT. It yields the protein CASSAARGKTDTQYF.